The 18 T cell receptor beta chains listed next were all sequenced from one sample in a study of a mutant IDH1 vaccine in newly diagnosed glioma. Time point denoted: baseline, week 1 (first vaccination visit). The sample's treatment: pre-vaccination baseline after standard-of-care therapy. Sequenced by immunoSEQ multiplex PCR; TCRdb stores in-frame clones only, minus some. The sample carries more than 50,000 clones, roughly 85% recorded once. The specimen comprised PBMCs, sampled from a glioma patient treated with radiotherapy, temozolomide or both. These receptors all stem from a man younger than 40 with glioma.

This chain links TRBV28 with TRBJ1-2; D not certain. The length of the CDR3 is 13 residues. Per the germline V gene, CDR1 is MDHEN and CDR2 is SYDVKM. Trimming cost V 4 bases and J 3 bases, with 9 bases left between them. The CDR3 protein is CASSSEGYYGYTF. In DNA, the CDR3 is TGTGCCAGCAGTTCGGAGGGATACTATGGCTACACCTTC.

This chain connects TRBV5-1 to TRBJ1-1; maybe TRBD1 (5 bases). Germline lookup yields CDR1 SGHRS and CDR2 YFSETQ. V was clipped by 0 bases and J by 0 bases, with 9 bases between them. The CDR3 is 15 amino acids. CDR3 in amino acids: CASSLAQGLNTEAFF. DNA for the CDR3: TGCGCCAGCAGCTTGGCCCAGGGCCTGAACACTGAAGCTTTCTTT.

For the CDR3, the DNA is TGTGCCAGCAGCCAGCGTTCAGGGTCACAGCCCCAGCATTTT. It specifies CASSQRSGSQPQHF. The chain is built from TRBV7-2 and TRBJ1-5; maybe TRBD1 (5 bases). Germline CDR1 is SGHTA and CDR2 is FQGNSA. The CDR3 length is 14 residues. V was cut by 5 bases and J by 7 bases, with 15 bases left in between.

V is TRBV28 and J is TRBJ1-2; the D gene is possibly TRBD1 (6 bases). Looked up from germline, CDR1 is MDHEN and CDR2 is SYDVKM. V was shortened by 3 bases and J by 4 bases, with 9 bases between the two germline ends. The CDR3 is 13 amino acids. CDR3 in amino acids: CASSLGHRYGYTF. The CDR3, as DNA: TGTGCCAGCAGTTTGGGACACCGCTATGGCTACACCTTC.

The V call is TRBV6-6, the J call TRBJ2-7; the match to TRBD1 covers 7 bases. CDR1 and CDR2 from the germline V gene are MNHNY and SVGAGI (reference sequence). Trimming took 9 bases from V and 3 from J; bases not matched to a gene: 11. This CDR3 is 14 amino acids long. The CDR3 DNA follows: TGTGCCAGAGAGCAAGGGGGCAAGGGCTACGAGCAGTACTTC. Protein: CAREQGGKGYEQYF.

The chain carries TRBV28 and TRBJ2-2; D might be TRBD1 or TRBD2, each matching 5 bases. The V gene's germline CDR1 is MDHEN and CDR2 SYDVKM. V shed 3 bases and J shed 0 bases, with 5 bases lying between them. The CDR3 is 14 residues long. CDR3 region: CASSLGANTGELFF. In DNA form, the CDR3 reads TGTGCCAGCAGTTTGGGGGCGAACACCGGGGAGCTGTTTTTT.

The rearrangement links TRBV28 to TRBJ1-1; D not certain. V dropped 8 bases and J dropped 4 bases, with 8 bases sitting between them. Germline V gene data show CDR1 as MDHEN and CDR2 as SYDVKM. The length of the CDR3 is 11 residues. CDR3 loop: CASPEATEAFF. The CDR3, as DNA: TGTGCCAGCCCGGAGGCCACTGAAGCTTTCTTT.

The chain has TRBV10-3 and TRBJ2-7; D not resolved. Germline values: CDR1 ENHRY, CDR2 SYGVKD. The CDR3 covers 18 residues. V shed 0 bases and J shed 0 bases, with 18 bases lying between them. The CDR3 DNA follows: TGTGCCATCAGTGAGTCAGTAACTGGACCAAACCCCTCCTACGAGCAGTACTTC. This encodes CAISESVTGPNPSYEQYF.

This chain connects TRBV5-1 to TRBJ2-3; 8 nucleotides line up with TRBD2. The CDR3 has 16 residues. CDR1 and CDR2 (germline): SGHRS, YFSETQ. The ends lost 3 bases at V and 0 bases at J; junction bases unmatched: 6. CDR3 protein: CASSSHGRVSTDTQYF. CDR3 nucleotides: TGCGCCAGCAGCTCTCACGGGAGGGTTAGCACAGATACGCAGTATTTT.

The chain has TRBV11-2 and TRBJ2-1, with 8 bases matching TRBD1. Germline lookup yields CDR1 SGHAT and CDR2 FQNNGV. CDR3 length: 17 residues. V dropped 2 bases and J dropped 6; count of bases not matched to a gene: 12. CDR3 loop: CASSLRVGGQESNEQFF. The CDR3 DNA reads TGTGCCAGCAGCTTAAGAGTAGGGGGACAGGAGTCCAATGAGCAGTTCTTC.

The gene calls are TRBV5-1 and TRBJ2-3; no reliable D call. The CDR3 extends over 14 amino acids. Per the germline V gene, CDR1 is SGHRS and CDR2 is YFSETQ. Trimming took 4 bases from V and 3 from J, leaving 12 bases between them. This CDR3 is CASSPALSTDTQYF. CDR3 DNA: TGCGCCAGCAGCCCAGCCTTGAGTACAGATACGCAGTATTTT.

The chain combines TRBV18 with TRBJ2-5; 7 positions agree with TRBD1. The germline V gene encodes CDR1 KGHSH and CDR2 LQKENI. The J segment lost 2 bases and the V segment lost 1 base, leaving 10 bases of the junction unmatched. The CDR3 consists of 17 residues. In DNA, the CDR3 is TGTGCCAGCTCACCACTATTACAGGGGATTCTACAAGAGACCCAGTACTTC. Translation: CASSPLLQGILQETQYF.

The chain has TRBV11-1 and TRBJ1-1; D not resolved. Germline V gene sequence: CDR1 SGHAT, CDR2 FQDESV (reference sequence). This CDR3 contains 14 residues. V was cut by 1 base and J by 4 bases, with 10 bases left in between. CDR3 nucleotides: TGTGCCAGCAGCTTAGTGGATTTGCGCACTGAAGCTTTCTTT. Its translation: CASSLVDLRTEAFF.

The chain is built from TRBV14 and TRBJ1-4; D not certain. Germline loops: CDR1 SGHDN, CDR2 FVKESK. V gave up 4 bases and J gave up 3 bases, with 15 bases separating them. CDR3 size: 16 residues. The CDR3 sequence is CASSPGYNLANEKLFF. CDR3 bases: TGTGCCAGCAGCCCCGGGTACAACTTGGCTAATGAAAAACTGTTTTTT.

The CDR3 nucleotides read TGCGCCAGCAGTGAGTCGGTGGCCTACGAGCAGTACTTC. Translation gives CASSESVAYEQYF. The genes are TRBV10-2 and TRBJ2-7; D not resolved. Germline-derived CDR1 and CDR2 are WSHSY and SAAADI. V lost 0 bases and J lost 2, with 5 bases in between. The CDR3 loop spans 13 amino acids.

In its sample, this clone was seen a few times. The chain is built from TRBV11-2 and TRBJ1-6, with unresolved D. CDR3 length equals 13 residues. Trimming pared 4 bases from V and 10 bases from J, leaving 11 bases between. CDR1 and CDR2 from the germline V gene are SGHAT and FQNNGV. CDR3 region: CASSSQWNSPLHF. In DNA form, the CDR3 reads TGTGCCAGCAGCTCGCAGTGGAACTCACCCCTCCACTTT.

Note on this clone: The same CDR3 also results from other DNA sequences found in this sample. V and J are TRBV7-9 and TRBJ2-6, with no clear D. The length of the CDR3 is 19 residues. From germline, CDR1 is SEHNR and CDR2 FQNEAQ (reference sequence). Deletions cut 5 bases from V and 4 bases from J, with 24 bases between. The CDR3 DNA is TGTGCCAGCAGCCCGTCGGTACAGCATGATCTCTGGGGGGCCAACGTCCTGACTTTC. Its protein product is CASSPSVQHDLWGANVLTF.

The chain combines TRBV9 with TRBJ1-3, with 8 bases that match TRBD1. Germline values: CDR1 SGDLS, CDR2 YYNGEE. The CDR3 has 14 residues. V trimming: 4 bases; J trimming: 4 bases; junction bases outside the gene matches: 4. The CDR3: CASSLRTGGNTIYF. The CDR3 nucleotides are TGTGCCAGCAGCCTGAGGACAGGGGGAAACACCATATATTTT.